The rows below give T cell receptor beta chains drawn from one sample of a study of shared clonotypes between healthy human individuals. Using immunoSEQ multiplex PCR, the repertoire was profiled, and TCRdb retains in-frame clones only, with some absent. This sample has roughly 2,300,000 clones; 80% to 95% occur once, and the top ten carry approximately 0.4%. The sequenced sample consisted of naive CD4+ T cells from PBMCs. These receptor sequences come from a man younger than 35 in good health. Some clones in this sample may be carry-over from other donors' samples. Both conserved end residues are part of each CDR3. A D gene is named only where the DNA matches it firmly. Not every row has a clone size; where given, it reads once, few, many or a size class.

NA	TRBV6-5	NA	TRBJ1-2	CASSYSGIGYTF	TGTGCCAGCAGTTACTCGGGGATTGGCTACACCTTC
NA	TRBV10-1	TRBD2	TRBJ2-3	CAISWSGRADTQYF	TGCGCCATCTCCTGGAGCGGGAGGGCAGATACGCAGTATTTT
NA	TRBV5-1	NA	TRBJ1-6	CASSLDLGGLPSPLHF	TGCGCCAGCAGCTTGGATTTAGGGGGACTGCCTTCACCCCTCCACTTT
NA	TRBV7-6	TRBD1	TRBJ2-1	CASRRSAGGGEQFF	TGTGCCAGCAGGCGAAGTGCAGGGGGCGGTGAGCAGTTCTTC
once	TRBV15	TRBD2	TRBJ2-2	CATSRRSGLAGPPPNTGELFF	TGTGCCACCAGCAGACGCTCTGGACTAGCGGGCCCCCCTCCGAACACCGGGGAGCTGTTTTTT
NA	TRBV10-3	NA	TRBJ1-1	CAIRRDPPTLNTEAFF	TGTGCCATCAGAAGGGACCCCCCTACCCTGAACACTGAAGCTTTCTTT
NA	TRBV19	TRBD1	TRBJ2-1	CASSMPPGQRYNEQFF	TGTGCCAGTAGTATGCCCCCGGGACAGAGGTACAATGAGCAGTTCTTC
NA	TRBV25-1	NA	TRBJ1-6	CASSESIRSSPLHF	TGTGCCAGCAGTGAATCTATAAGGAGTTCACCCCTCCACTTT
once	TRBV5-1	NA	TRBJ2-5	CASSPNGLPSPGTQYF	TGCGCCAGCAGCCCGAACGGACTGCCGTCGCCGGGAACCCAGTACTTC
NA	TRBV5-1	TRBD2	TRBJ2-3	CASSPGRGRGDTQYF	TGCGCCAGCAGCCCGGGGAGGGGCCGGGGAGATACGCAGTATTTT
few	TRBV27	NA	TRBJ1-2	CASSFTAYFYGYTF	TGTGCCAGCAGTTTCACAGCGTACTTTTATGGCTACACCTTC
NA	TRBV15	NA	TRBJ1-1	CATSRDRLHTEAFF	TGTGCCACCAGCAGAGATCGCCTTCACACTGAAGCTTTCTTT
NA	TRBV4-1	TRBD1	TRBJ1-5	CASSQEGQGAGQPQHF	TGCGCCAGCAGCCAAGAAGGTCAGGGGGCTGGGCAGCCCCAGCATTTT
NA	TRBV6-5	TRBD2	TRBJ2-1	CASSYSSGRDGEQFF	TGTGCCAGCAGTTACTCGAGCGGGAGAGACGGTGAGCAGTTCTTC
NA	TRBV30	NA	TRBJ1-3	CAWSHNRAVGNTIYF	TGTGCCTGGAGTCATAACAGGGCGGTGGGAAACACCATATATTTT
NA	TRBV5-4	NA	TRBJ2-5	CASSSDYLQETQYF	TGTGCCAGCAGCTCAGACTACCTCCAAGAGACCCAGTACTTC
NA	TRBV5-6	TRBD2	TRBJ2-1	CASSLWSAGGYEQFF	TGTGCCAGCAGCTTGTGGTCAGCGGGAGGGTATGAGCAGTTCTTC
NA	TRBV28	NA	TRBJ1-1	CASSRHTLGRPAFF	TGTGCCAGCAGCCGACATACCCTCGGGCGACCGGCTTTCTTT
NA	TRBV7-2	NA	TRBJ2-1	CASSLESGVWNEQFF	TGTGCCAGCAGCTTAGAGTCGGGCGTGTGGAATGAGCAGTTCTTC
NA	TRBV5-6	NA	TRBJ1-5	CASSTGRFGNQPQHF	TGTGCCAGCAGCACTGGACGGTTTGGCAATCAGCCCCAGCATTTT
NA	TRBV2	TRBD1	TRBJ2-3	CASSGPGQGTDTQYF	TGTGCCAGCAGTGGCCCGGGACAGGGCACAGATACGCAGTATTTT
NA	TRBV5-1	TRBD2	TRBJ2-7	CASSFTGGTYEQYF	TGCGCCAGCAGCTTTACGGGAGGGACTTACGAGCAGTACTTC
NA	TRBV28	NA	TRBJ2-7	CASSLFGLGSYEQYF	TGTGCCAGCAGTTTATTTGGACTGGGATCCTACGAGCAGTACTTC
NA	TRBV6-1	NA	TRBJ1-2	CASSTYEAYGYTF	TGTGCCAGCAGTACCTACGAGGCCTACGGCTACACCTTC
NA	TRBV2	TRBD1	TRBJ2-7	CASSYPGTDFSYEQYF	TGTGCCAGCAGCTACCCAGGGACAGACTTCTCCTACGAGCAGTACTTC
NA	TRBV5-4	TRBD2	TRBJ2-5	CASGLAGVQETQYF	TGTGCCAGTGGACTAGCGGGAGTTCAGGAGACCCAGTACTTC
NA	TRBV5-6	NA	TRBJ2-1	CASSWYGVPGDEQFF	TGTGCCAGCAGCTGGTACGGGGTCCCAGGAGATGAGCAGTTCTTC
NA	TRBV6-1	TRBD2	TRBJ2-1	CASSEREGWNEQFF	TGTGCCAGCAGTGAGAGGGAGGGTTGGAATGAGCAGTTCTTC
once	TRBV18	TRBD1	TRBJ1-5	CASSPSATGIQPQHF	TGTGCCAGCTCACCCTCAGCGACAGGGATTCAGCCCCAGCATTTT
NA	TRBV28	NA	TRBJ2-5	CASSLGPRVNQETQYF	TGTGCCAGCAGTTTGGGTCCCAGAGTTAACCAAGAGACCCAGTACTTC